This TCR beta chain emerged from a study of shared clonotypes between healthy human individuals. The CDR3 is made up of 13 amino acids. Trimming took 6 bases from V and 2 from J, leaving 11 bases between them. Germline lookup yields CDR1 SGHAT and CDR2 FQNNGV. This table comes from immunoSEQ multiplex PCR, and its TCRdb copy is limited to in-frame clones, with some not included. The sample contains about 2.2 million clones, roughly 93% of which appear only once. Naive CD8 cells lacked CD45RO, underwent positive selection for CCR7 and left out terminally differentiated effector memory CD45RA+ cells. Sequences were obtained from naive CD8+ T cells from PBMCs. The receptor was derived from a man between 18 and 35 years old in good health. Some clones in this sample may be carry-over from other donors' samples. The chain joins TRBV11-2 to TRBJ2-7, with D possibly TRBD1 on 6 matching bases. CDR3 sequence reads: CASRGRQAYEQYF. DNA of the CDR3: TGTGCCAGCAGAGGAAGACAGGCCTACGAGCAGTACTTC.